Below are 5 T cell receptor beta chains sequenced from a single sample in a study of blood T cell repertoires in COVID-19. TCRdb keeps only in-frame clones here, not all; method: immunoSEQ multiplex PCR. This table has 400,000 to 450,000 clones, 80% to 95% appearing once. Sequenced: PBMCs or T cells enriched from blood (not recorded which). These receptors were taken from a man between 18 and 35 years old who had recovered from COVID-19.

This clone turned up a few times. This sequence joins TRBV20-1 and TRBJ1-5; a possible D gene is TRBD1 (6 bases). Germline assignment: CDR1 DFQATT and CDR2 SNEGSKA (reference sequence). Between the trimmed V and J ends, which lost 3 bases and 4 bases, there was a span of 13 bases. The CDR3 runs to 14 residues. The CDR3 spells CSASGGQSNQPQHF. The CDR3 DNA is TGCAGTGCTAGTGGAGGACAGAGTAATCAGCCCCAGCATTTT.

The V call is TRBV4-1, the J call TRBJ1-6, with TRBD1 matching 8 bases. Germline values: CDR1 MGHRA, CDR2 YSYEKL. The CDR3 consists of 17 residues. Losses at the gene ends were 4 bases for V and 2 bases for J; bases not matched to a gene: 7. CDR3 DNA: TGCGCCAGCAGCCGAACCCAGGGGGCGGCCTATAATTCACCCCTCCACTTT. Its protein product is CASSRTQGAAYNSPLHF.

The rearrangement links TRBV28 to TRBJ1-2, with TRBD1 matching 7 bases. V lost 8 bases to trimming and J lost 4 bases; unmatched junction nucleotides: 4. In germline, CDR1 is MDHEN, CDR2 SYDVKM. The CDR3 runs 12 residues. CDR3 bases: TGTGCCAGCCGACAGGGAGTCTATGGCTACACCTTC. Amino acid sequence: CASRQGVYGYTF.

The chain joins TRBV6-1 to TRBJ1-2; tentative D call: TRBD1 (5 bases). CDR3 length: 16 amino acids. The V end lost 3 bases, the J end lost 3 bases, and 17 bases lay between the germline ends. Germline-derived CDR1 and CDR2 are MNHNS and SASEGT. The CDR3 coding sequence is TGTGCCAGCAGTGATTCCTTTCCAGGGAGGCACTATGGCTACACCTTC. Translation gives CASSDSFPGRHYGYTF.

This clone was found a few times. CDR3 nucleotides: TGTGCCAGCAGCCAAGATCGGTACGAGCAGTACTTC. This encodes CASSQDRYEQYF. This rearrangement joins TRBV14 to TRBJ2-7, with unresolved D. Deletions cut 0 bases from V and 4 bases from J, with 4 bases between. The CDR3 totals 12 residues. Germline V CDR1 and CDR2: SGHDN, FVKESK.